This T cell receptor (beta chain) was sequenced in a study of blood T cell repertoires in COVID-19. For the study at large: From the United States, Italy and Spain came samples of acute and convalescent COVID-19. From T cells, B-cell-depleted T cells, or PBMCs came the material, which was cDNA or gDNA.

Trimming removed 0 bases at V and 7 bases at J, with 7 bases between. Germline CDR1 reads SGHNT; CDR2 reads YYREEE (reference sequence). This CDR3 spans 12 amino acids. TCRdb's copy holds only in-frame clones and misses some; the assay was immunoSEQ multiplex PCR. The sample has 200,000 to 250,000 clones, 70% to 90% seen once. On this clone: This sample includes further DNA sequences coding for the same CDR3.

Sequenced material: peripheral blood. This TCR derives from a woman aged 18-29 years who had recovered from COVID-19. The chain links TRBV5-4 to TRBJ1-1, with D unresolved. The CDR3 DNA reads as TGTGCCAGCAGCTTGGGTACGGGTGAAGCTTTCTTT. This translates into CASSLGTGEAFF.